This TCR beta chain was sequenced during a study of blood T cells in healthy people across ages. A second PCR of about 7 to 12 cycles used a sample-barcoded 5' primer and a J-beta primer mix. TCRdb used MiXCR to reprocess the 5' RACE reads, holding one entry per CDR3 protein. Here the sample spans approximately 1.5 million distinct CDR3 sequences, approximately 43% being singletons. This clonotype appeared a few times. Germline loops: CDR1 DFQATT, CDR2 SNEGSKA (reference sequence). V dropped 6 bases and J dropped 0; count of bases not matched to a gene: 9. The CDR3 contains 16 residues. The rearrangement joins TRBV20-1 to TRBJ2-3; 10 bases map to TRBD2. The specimen sequenced was blood. The TCR was taken from a woman between 18 and 29 years old in good health. Here the CDR3 reads CSARLAGFSSTDTQYF. CDR3 nucleotides: TGCAGTGCGAGACTAGCGGGTTTTTCTAGCACAGATACGCAGTATTTT.